The T cell receptor beta chain under discussion was sequenced for a study of blood T cell repertoires in COVID-19. At the level of the study: There were acute and convalescent COVID-19 samples, and they came from the United States, Italy and Spain. PBMCs, B-cell-depleted T cells, or T cells were the source of the cDNA or gDNA that made up the material.

Original handling: For nucleated cells, counts were estimated from reference gene primer amplification. Using immunoSEQ multiplex PCR, the repertoire was profiled, and TCRdb retains in-frame clones only, with some absent. D and trimming come from the DNA, and the V and J calls and clone size come from that table. This table holds more than 100,000 clones, roughly three quarters found once. The sample was peripheral blood. The receptor was isolated from a woman of 80 years or more with acute or convalescent COVID-19.

CDR3 amino acids: CSVEIQGGQPQHF. The CDR3 nucleotides are TGCAGCGTTGAAATCCAGGGAGGACAGCCCCAGCATTTT. The chain links TRBV29-1 to TRBJ1-5, with D possibly TRBD1 on 5 matching bases. Germline V lookup: CDR1 SQVTM, CDR2 ANQGSEA. V lost 2 bases and J 7 bases, leaving 12 bases between the germline ends. The CDR3 is made up of 13 amino acids. Based on the CDR3 plus reference TRBV29-1 and TRBJ1-5, the full variable domain is SAVISQKPSRDICQRGTSLTIQCQVDSQVTMMFWYRQQPGQSLTLIATANQGSEATYESGFVIDKFPISRPNLTFSTLTVSNMSPEDSSIYLCSVEIQGGQPQHFGDGTRLSIL.